This entry lists 8 T cell receptor beta chains sequenced from one sample in a study of radiotherapy plus CTLA-4 blockade in lung cancer listed by TCRdb under 2018. Library creation used the immunoSEQ multiplex PCR assay. The table was pulled from immuneACCESS by TCRdb, which kept in-frame rearrangements only. Such tables lose some clones; where checked, under half of the loss comes from unresolved V genes, and the rest has no known cause. The sample includes more than 65,000 clones, with roughly 80% observed a single time. More than 0.65% of the sample belongs to the ten largest clones. The specimen was peripheral blood, collected from a patient treated with radiotherapy plus ipilimumab. These receptors were taken from a human donor with non-small cell lung cancer who had stable disease on radiotherapy plus ipilimumab.

V usage is TRBV5-6 and J usage is TRBJ1-1; no firm D call. Germline assignment: CDR1 SGHDT and CDR2 YYEEEE. This CDR3 has 14 residues. V dropped 4 bases and J dropped 0 bases, with 10 bases sitting between them. Here the CDR3 reads CASSPGPLNTEAFF. The CDR3 region has the DNA TGTGCCAGCAGCCCCGGACCGCTGAACACTGAAGCTTTCTTT.

This rearrangement joins TRBV6-5 to TRBJ1-5; possible D gene TRBD1, 6 bases. Germline V gene lookup returns CDR1 MNHEY and CDR2 SVGAGI. Trimming stripped 4 bases from V and 4 bases from J, with 11 bases between. The CDR3 is made up of 14 amino acids. CDR3 sequence: CASSSDSQNQPQHF. DNA of the CDR3: TGTGCCAGCAGTTCGGACAGCCAGAATCAGCCCCAGCATTTT.

This chain joins TRBV11-3 and TRBJ2-6; the D gene is possibly TRBD2 (6 bases). V was shortened by 5 bases and J by 1 base, with 9 bases between the two germline ends. The CDR3 is made up of 15 amino acids. The germline V gene encodes CDR1 SGHNT and CDR2 YENEEA. The CDR3 is CASSPGGSGANVLTF. The CDR3 DNA sequence: TGTGCCAGCAGCCCCGGGGGATCTGGGGCCAACGTCCTGACTTTC.

This clone was picked up one time. J is TRBJ2-3 and V is TRBV18; 10 bases match TRBD1. CDR1 and CDR2 (germline): KGHSH, LQKENI. Trimming at V came to 6 bases and at J to 2 bases, leaving 5 bases not matched to a gene. The CDR3 is made up of 15 amino acids. The CDR3 coding sequence is TGTGCCAGCTCCTCCCGACAGGGGGCCACAGATACGCAGTATTTT. Encoded protein: CASSSRQGATDTQYF. Drawing the rest from reference TRBV18 and TRBJ2-3, the complete variable domain is NAGVMQNPRHLVRRRGQEARLRCSPMKGHSHVYWYRQLPEEGLKFMVYLQKENIIDESGMPKERFSAEFPKEGPSILRIQQVVRGDSAAYFCASSSRQGATDTQYFGPGTRLTVL.

The V gene is TRBV5-4, the J gene TRBJ2-5, with 10 bases that match TRBD1. V was clipped by 0 bases and J by 5 bases; unmatched bases: 7. The germline gives CDR1 SGHNT, CDR2 YYREEE (reference sequence). The CDR3 spans 16 residues. CDR3 amino acids: CASSLGDRGSQETQYF. The CDR3 DNA reads TGTGCCAGCAGCTTGGGGGACAGGGGAAGTCAGGAGACCCAGTACTTC.

This clone was seen a handful of times. The gene calls are TRBV10-1 and TRBJ1-6; D gene ambiguous. The CDR3 consists of 13 residues. Deletions cut 2 bases from V and 9 bases from J, with 8 bases between. Germline values: CDR1 WNHNN, CDR2 SYGVQD (reference sequence). The CDR3 nucleotides are TGCGCCAGCAGTGAGCAGTCGGGTTCACCCCTCCACTTT. This translates into CASSEQSGSPLHF.

The chain recombines TRBV14 with TRBJ2-5; TRBD2 is a possible D gene (5 bases). The V end was cut by 4 bases, the J end by 5 bases, with 14 bases between. The CDR3 totals 14 residues. Germline CDR1 and CDR2: SGHDN and FVKESK. The CDR3 nucleotides read TGTGCCAGCAGCCCGAGGGAATACGGGGAGACCCAGTACTTC. Protein sequence: CASSPREYGETQYF. Based on the CDR3 plus reference TRBV14 and TRBJ2-5, the full variable domain is EAGVTQFPSHSVIEKGQTVTLRCDPISGHDNLYWYRRVMGKEIKFLLHFVKESKQDESGMPNNRFLAERTGGTYSTLKVQPAELEDSGVYFCASSPREYGETQYFGPGTRLLVL.

The chain joins TRBV5-4 to TRBJ2-7, with 12 bases matching TRBD1. J was trimmed by 4 bases and V by 3 bases; bases with no gene match: 8. The germline V gene has CDR1 SGHNT and CDR2 YYREEE (reference sequence). The CDR3 extends over 16 amino acids. CDR3 region: CASSSIPGQGAYEQYF. The CDR3 bases are TGTGCCAGCAGCTCAATTCCGGGACAGGGGGCTTACGAGCAGTACTTC.